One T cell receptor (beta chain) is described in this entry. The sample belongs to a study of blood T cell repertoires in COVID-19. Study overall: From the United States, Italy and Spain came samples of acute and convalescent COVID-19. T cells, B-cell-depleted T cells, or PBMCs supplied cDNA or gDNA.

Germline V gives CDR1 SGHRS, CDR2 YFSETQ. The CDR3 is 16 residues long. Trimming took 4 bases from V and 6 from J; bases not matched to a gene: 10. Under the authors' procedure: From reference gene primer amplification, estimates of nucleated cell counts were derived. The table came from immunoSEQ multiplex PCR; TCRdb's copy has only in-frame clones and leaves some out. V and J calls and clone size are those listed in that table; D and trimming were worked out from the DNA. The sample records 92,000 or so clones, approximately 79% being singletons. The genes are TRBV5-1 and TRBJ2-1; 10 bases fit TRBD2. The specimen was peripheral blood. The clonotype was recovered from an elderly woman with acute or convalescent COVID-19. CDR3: CASSVRAGGPTNEQFF. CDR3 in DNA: TGCGCCAGCAGCGTTCGAGCGGGGGGGCCGACCAATGAGCAGTTCTTC.